The text below deals with one T cell receptor (beta chain). Its target antigen remains unknown. No base quality values were provided; no much bigger clone lies one nucleotide off. This specimen comes from a study of CD8+CD57+ T cells in acquired aplastic anemia (dated by TCRdb to the late 2010s). For context, the study as a whole: Extracted DNA from sorted CD4+ and CD8+ cells averaged about 3 ug, ranging from roughly 0.17 to 30 ug. Healthy donor samples averaged around 10 million reads for CD4+ and 11 million to 14 million for CD8+ cells. The research as a whole found: Patients and healthy controls showed no significant difference in CD8+ Simpson's diversity (P=0.060). Roughly 30 CD8+ CDR3 sequences were found to be shared between patients and controls, but these sequences appeared to be highly expressed in patients and within the immunodominant clones of the patients.

CDR1 and CDR2, per the germline V gene, are SGHNT and YENEEA. At the junction V is shortened by 5 bases and J by 4 bases; bases outside the gene matches: 6. The CDR3 measures 14 amino acids from cysteine to phenylalanine. Only the CDR3 DNA is retained, 42 bases long and in frame from the first base. Genomic DNA served as template for TCR beta VDJ combination and CDR3 sequence profiling. An Illumina HiSeq 2000 was the platform used for TCR repertoire sequencing. As for the original processing: TRBV/TRBJ rearrangement plots, CDR3 size and DJ length profiles, and Simpson's diversity index were used to assess repertoires. Whichever DNA sequence was most abundant in the deep sequencing data was defined as the immunodominant clone. CDR3 amino acid sequences were checked for sharing between subjects and were compared against published repertoires and the VDJdb database. TCRdb cleaned the public reads at Q25 with fastp, built clones with MiXCR and kept in-frame beta chains. When rows share a CDR3 protein, they turn into one entry using the most common DNA and genes. The V and J calls were determined by TCRdb, not by the authors. The sample includes around 140,000 distinct CDR3 sequences, with around two fifths observed a single time. The top ten constitute more than 7% of the sample.

TCR repertoires of sorted CD4+ and CD8+ blood T cells from severe aplastic anemia patients and healthy subjects were deep-sequenced in the study. Ficoll-Paque density gradient centrifugation was used to isolate peripheral blood mononuclear cells. Before DNA extraction, CD4+ and CD8+ T cells were sorted by FACS or by magnetic beads. The clonotype was recovered from a human donor in good health, serving as a control. The chain joins TRBV11-3 to TRBJ1-2, and TRBD1 matches 8 of the central bases. Sequencing was carried out using sorted CD4+, CD8+, or CD8+CD57+ T cells (not recorded which) from PBMCs. The nucleotide sequence reads as follows: TGTGCCAGCAGCACCCGGGACAGGATCTATGGCTACACCTTC. This translates into CASSTRDRIYGYTF. With the rest looked up from the reference TRBV11-3 and TRBJ1-2 genes rather than sequenced, the full variable domain is EAGVVQSPRYKIIEKKQPVAFWCNPISGHNTLYWYLQNLGQGPELLIRYENEEAVDDSQLPKDRFSAERLKGVDSTLKIQPAELGDSAVYLCASSTRDRIYGYTFGSGTRLTVV.